The 18 T cell receptor beta chains below come from one sample, sequenced in a study of blood T cells in healthy people across ages (dated by TCRdb to between 2015 and 2017). Library construction relied on 5' RACE. TCRdb names Illumina HiSeq 2500 as the instrument used. A second PCR of roughly 7 to 12 cycles was run with a J-beta primer mix and a sample-barcoded 5' primer. TCRdb reworked the public reads: Q25 trimming with fastp, MiXCR clone assembly, productive beta chains retained. Rows with one shared CDR3 protein collapse into an entry with the most common genes and DNA. Here the sample has about 640,000 distinct CDR3 sequences; 58% occur a single time. Clones ranked in the top ten supply over 30% of the sample. The sample comprised blood. All receptors come from a man in his 60s in good health.

The chain carries TRBV18 and TRBJ2-3; no clear D gene. Trimming removed 6 bases from V and 1 base from J, with 11 bases in between. The CDR3 loop spans 14 amino acids. The V gene's germline CDR1 is KGHSH and CDR2 LQKENI. CDR3 nucleotide sequence: TGTGCCAGCTCTAAAGCCCTAGGCACAGATACGCAGTATTTT. Translated, it gives CASSKALGTDTQYF. Using reference TRBV18 and TRBJ2-3 for the parts outside the CDR3, the full variable domain is NAGVMQNPRHLVRRRGQEARLRCSPMKGHSHVYWYRQLPEEGLKFMVYLQKENIIDESGMPKERFSAEFPKEGPSILRIQQVVRGDSAAYFCASSKALGTDTQYFGPGTRLTVL.

The V and J genes are TRBV2 and TRBJ1-1, with 9 bases matching TRBD1. Germline CDR1 SNHLY, CDR2 FYNNEI. Germline trimming cut 6 bases from V and 5 bases from J; bases unmatched to any gene: 7. This CDR3 is built from 14 residues. The CDR3, as DNA: TGTGCCAGCAGGAGGACAGGGGAGGGGACTGAAGCTTTCTTT. Protein sequence: CASRRTGEGTEAFF.

The V and J genes are TRBV5-1 and TRBJ2-2, with a weak D call TRBD2 (5 bases). Germline CDR1 and CDR2: SGHRS and YFSETQ. CDR3 length: 16 residues. V dropped 1 base and J dropped 0 bases, with 10 bases sitting between them. In nucleotides, the CDR3 is TGCGCCAGCAGCTTGCAACTAGAGACGAACACCGGGGAGCTGTTTTTT. This translates into CASSLQLETNTGELFF.

This clonotype was counted ten times or more. The CDR3 loop reads CSARLAGAKIYNEQFF. The CDR3 nucleotides are TGCAGTGCTAGATTAGCGGGGGCGAAGATTTACAATGAGCAGTTCTTC. The V and J genes are TRBV20-1 and TRBJ2-1; 9 nucleotides align to TRBD2. V was pared by 2 bases and J by 4 bases, with 9 bases of the junction left unmatched. The V gene's germline CDR1 is DFQATT and CDR2 SNEGSKA (reference sequence). This CDR3 is 16 amino acids long.

The chain carries TRBV5-1 and TRBJ1-2; the D gene is possibly TRBD1 (5 bases). Germline V gene lookup returns CDR1 SGHRS and CDR2 YFSETQ. The CDR3 covers 13 residues. Trimming removed 4 bases at V and 4 bases at J, with 11 bases between. The CDR3 nucleotides are TGCGCCAGCAGCGGCAGGGACGGCTATGGCTACACCTTC. Protein sequence: CASSGRDGYGYTF.

The chain has TRBV6-2 or TRBV6-3 and TRBJ2-5; 15 bases line up with TRBD2. Trimming cost V 5 bases and J 5 bases; bases outside gene matches: 6. Looked up from germline, CDR1 is MNHEY and CDR2 is SVGEGT. This CDR3 is 16 amino acids long. The CDR3 nucleotides are TGTGCCAGCAGTCTGGGGACTAGCGGGGGGAAGGAGACCCAGTACTTC. This sequence encodes CASSLGTSGGKETQYF.

V and J are TRBV20-1 and TRBJ1-6, with 7 bases fitting TRBD1. The trim removed 3 bases at V and 5 bases at J, leaving 10 bases unmatched. Germline V gene data show CDR1 as DFQATT and CDR2 as SNEGSKA (reference sequence). This CDR3 comprises 16 residues. The chain's CDR3 is CSARDRQGEDNSPLHF. The CDR3 DNA follows: TGCAGTGCTAGGGACCGACAGGGAGAGGATAATTCACCCCTCCACTTT.

A few counts support this clonotype. V is TRBV3-1 and J is TRBJ2-7; D gene ambiguous. The CDR3 loop spans 13 amino acids. CDR1 and CDR2 from the germline V gene are LGHDT and YNNKEL (reference sequence). V was cut by 0 bases and J by 9 bases, with 12 bases left in between. The CDR3 DNA reads TGTGCCAGCAGCCAAGATTCTGAAGGGATGCAGTACTTC. Its protein product is CASSQDSEGMQYF.

This chain links TRBV5-1 with TRBJ1-1; D may be TRBD1 (5 bases). V lost 0 bases to trimming and J lost 2 bases, with 14 bases between them. The CDR3 spans 16 residues. Germline CDR1 reads SGHRS; CDR2 reads YFSETQ. CDR3 in DNA: TGCGCCAGCAGCTTGGCTTTATCAGGGCCCAACACTGAAGCTTTCTTT. Encoded protein: CASSLALSGPNTEAFF.

V is TRBV20-1 and J is TRBJ1-6; 8 bases match TRBD1. The CDR3 is 13 residues long. Germline V gives CDR1 DFQATT, CDR2 SNEGSKA (reference sequence). With V trimmed by 1 base and J by 9 bases, 2 bases remained unmatched. The CDR3 sequence is CSARVTGGSPLHF. The CDR3 coding sequence is TGCAGTGCTAGAGTCACAGGGGGTTCACCCCTCCACTTT.

The chain links TRBV20-1 to TRBJ1-1; 8 bases map to TRBD1. Germline V gene data show CDR1 as DFQATT and CDR2 as SNEGSKA (reference sequence). The CDR3 is made up of 14 amino acids. J was trimmed by 11 bases and V by 1 base; bases with no gene match: 12. CDR3 sequence reads: CSARAGRGQSSAFF. CDR3 coding DNA: TGCAGTGCTAGAGCTGGCAGGGGGCAATCGTCGGCTTTCTTT.

The gene calls are TRBV6-4 and TRBJ1-6, with D perhaps TRBD1 (5 bases). CDR3 size: 17 residues. V lost 6 bases, J lost 7 bases, and 22 bases lay in between. Per the germline V gene, CDR1 is MRHNA and CDR2 is SNTAGT. The CDR3 spells CASRTTGTRNKNSPLHF. As DNA, the CDR3 is TGTGCCAGCAGAACCACAGGTACCCGGAATAAGAATTCACCCCTCCACTTT.

The chain has TRBV6-2 or TRBV6-3 and TRBJ1-4, with D unclear. CDR1 MNHEY and CDR2 SVGEGT come from the germline V gene. CDR3 length: 16 residues. Trimming cost V 0 bases and J 2 bases, with 10 bases left between them. Here the CDR3 reads CASSYSRAATNEKLFF. In nucleotides, the CDR3 is TGTGCCAGCAGTTACTCGAGGGCAGCGACTAATGAAAAACTGTTTTTT.

This chain connects TRBV5-6 to TRBJ2-7; possibly TRBD1 for D (6 bases). CDR1 is SGHDT, CDR2 YYEEEE, per germline. This CDR3 is 14 amino acids long. Between the trimmed V and J ends, which lost 6 bases and 0 bases, there was a span of 13 bases. The CDR3: CASTRTVGSYEQYF. The DNA of the CDR3 is TGTGCCAGCACCAGGACAGTCGGCTCCTACGAGCAGTACTTC.

The genes are TRBV7-2 and TRBJ1-4; no reliable D call. Germline loops: CDR1 SGHTA, CDR2 FQGNSA. The CDR3 contains 15 residues. Trimming shortened V by 3 bases and J by 5 bases, and 13 bases separated the two germline ends. CDR3: CASSLAPLANEKLFF. For the CDR3, the DNA is TGTGCCAGCAGCTTGGCCCCCTTGGCGAATGAAAAACTGTTTTTT. Full variable domain (rest looked up from reference TRBV7-2 and TRBJ1-4): GAGVSQSPSNKVTEKGKDVELRCDPISGHTALYWYRQSLGQGLEFLIYFQGNSAPDKSGLPSDRFSAERTGGSVSTLTIQRTQQEDSAVYLCASSLAPLANEKLFFGSGTQLSVL.

The gene calls are TRBV7-6 and TRBJ1-5; 8 bases are shared with TRBD1. Per the germline V gene, CDR1 is SGHVS and CDR2 is FNYEAQ. The CDR3 runs to 15 residues. V lost 5 bases, J lost 6 bases, and 9 bases stayed unmatched. The CDR3 protein is CASSQGTTGGQPQHF. The CDR3 DNA sequence: TGTGCCAGCAGCCAAGGGACCACAGGGGGTCAGCCCCAGCATTTT.

This chain joins TRBV3-1 and TRBJ1-4; a possible D gene is TRBD1 (5 bases). Germline V gene sequence: CDR1 LGHDT, CDR2 YNNKEL (reference sequence). This CDR3 spans 13 amino acids. Trimming pared 6 bases from V and 8 bases from J, leaving 13 bases between. CDR3 sequence reads: CASSYIGEEKLFF. CDR3 DNA sequence: TGTGCCAGCAGTTACATAGGGGAAGAAAAACTGTTTTTT.

The chain carries TRBV3-1 and TRBJ2-3, with D maybe TRBD2 (6 bases). The ends were cut back, 5 bases at V and 2 bases at J, with 14 bases in the middle. Germline V gives CDR1 LGHDT, CDR2 YNNKEL (reference sequence). This CDR3 has 15 residues. The CDR3, as DNA: TGTGCCAGCAGCGCCACCGGGACTCACACAGATACGCAGTATTTT. It is translated as CASSATGTHTDTQYF.